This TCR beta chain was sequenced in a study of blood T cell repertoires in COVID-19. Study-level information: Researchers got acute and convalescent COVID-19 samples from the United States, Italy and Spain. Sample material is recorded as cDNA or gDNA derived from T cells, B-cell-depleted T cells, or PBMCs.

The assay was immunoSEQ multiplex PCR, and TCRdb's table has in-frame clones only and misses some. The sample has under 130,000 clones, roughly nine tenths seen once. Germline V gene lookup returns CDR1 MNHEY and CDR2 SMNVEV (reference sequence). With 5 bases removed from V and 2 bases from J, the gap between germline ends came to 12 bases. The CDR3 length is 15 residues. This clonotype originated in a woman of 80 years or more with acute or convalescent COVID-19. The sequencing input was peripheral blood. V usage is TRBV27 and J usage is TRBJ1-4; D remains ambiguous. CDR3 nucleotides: TGTGCCAGCAGTCCCGCCAGTTGGACTAATGAAAAACTGTTTTTT. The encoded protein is CASSPASWTNEKLFF.